Following are 19 T cell receptor beta chains from one sample sequenced in a study of T cells in tuberculosis. Profiling relied on immunoSEQ multiplex PCR, and the TCRdb table lists in-frame clones only, not all of them. There are under 45,000 clones in the sample; over 90% occur only once, and around 7% lies in the top ten. Sample: PBMCs. The source of these receptors is a donor under 30 with latent tuberculosis or without tuberculosis infection.

This clone was counted a single time. The chain recombines TRBV7-2 with TRBJ2-7, with 9 bases aligning to TRBD1. The V gene end was trimmed by 3 bases and the J gene end by 6 bases; junction bases not matched to a gene: 9. The germline gives CDR1 SGHTA, CDR2 FQGNSA. The CDR3 has 15 residues. CDR3 nucleotides: TGTGCCAGCAGCTTCGAAGGACAGGGGCTAGGCGAGCAGTACTTC. Its protein product is CASSFEGQGLGEQYF.

The CDR3 reads CASSLKGQANEKLFF. In DNA, the CDR3 is TGTGCCAGCAGTTTAAAGGGACAGGCTAATGAAAAACTGTTTTTT. V and J are TRBV27 and TRBJ1-4; 8 bases agree with TRBD1. Looked up from germline, CDR1 is MNHEY and CDR2 is SMNVEV (reference sequence). The CDR3 sequence is 15 residues long. V lost 2 bases, J lost 3 bases, and 2 bases stayed unmatched.

The V call is TRBV19, the J call TRBJ2-1; D is ambiguous. CDR1 LNHDA and CDR2 SQIVND come from the germline V gene (reference sequence). The V end lost 0 bases, the J end lost 0 bases, and 6 bases lay between the germline ends. This CDR3 region has 15 residues. The CDR3 sequence: CASSIEVSSYNEQFF. The CDR3 coding sequence is TGTGCCAGTAGTATAGAGGTGAGCTCCTACAATGAGCAGTTCTTC. The full variable domain, completed using reference TRBV19 and TRBJ2-1, is DGGITQSPKYLFRKEGQNVTLSCEQNLNHDAMYWYRQDPGQGLRLIYYSQIVNDFQKGDIAEGYSVSREKKESFPLTVTSAQKNPTAFYLCASSIEVSSYNEQFFGPGTRLTVL.

V and J are TRBV5-6 and TRBJ1-6, with no clear D. Trimming shortened V by 4 bases and J by 6 bases, and 17 bases separated the two germline ends. CDR3 length: 16 amino acids. Looked up from germline, CDR1 is SGHDT and CDR2 is YYEEEE. The chain's CDR3 is CASSPEALRLNSPLHF. The CDR3 bases are TGTGCCAGCAGCCCGGAGGCACTGAGGCTTAATTCACCCCTCCACTTT.

The chain combines TRBV19 with TRBJ1-2; D perhaps matches TRBD1 (6 bases). CDR1 is LNHDA, CDR2 SQIVND, per germline (reference sequence). The V end lost 2 bases, the J end lost 4 bases, and 14 bases lay between the germline ends. The CDR3 is 15 residues long. This chain's CDR3 is CASSILGPTGYGYTF. The DNA for the CDR3 is TGTGCCAGTAGTATATTGGGCCCGACAGGCTATGGCTACACCTTC. The variable domain in full, completed from reference TRBV19 and TRBJ1-2, reads DGGITQSPKYLFRKEGQNVTLSCEQNLNHDAMYWYRQDPGQGLRLIYYSQIVNDFQKGDIAEGYSVSREKKESFPLTVTSAQKNPTAFYLCASSILGPTGYGYTFGSGTRLTVV.

The chain links TRBV9 to TRBJ1-2, with D possibly being TRBD1 (6 bases). The CDR3 contains 16 residues. Trimming removed 4 bases from V and 6 bases from J, with 22 bases in between. Germline lookup yields CDR1 SGDLS and CDR2 YYNGEE. DNA of the CDR3: TGTGCCAGCAGCTTAGCCAGACAGGAAACACGCGATGGCTACACCTTC. It specifies CASSLARQETRDGYTF.

The chain couples TRBV20-1 to TRBJ2-3, with D hard to call. This CDR3 contains 11 residues. Looked up from germline, CDR1 is DFQATT and CDR2 is SNEGSKA (reference sequence). Trimming took off 5 bases at V and 10 bases at J, with 13 bases between the two ends. CDR3 sequence: CSADLGRSQYF. DNA for the CDR3: TGCAGTGCTGACCTAGGCCGTTCGCAGTATTTT.

The CDR3 nucleotides are TGCGCCAGCAGCTTGAACAGAGATAATTCACCCCTCCACTTT. It encodes CASSLNRDNSPLHF. The J gene is TRBJ1-6, the V gene TRBV5-1; D remains ambiguous. The CDR3 has 14 residues. V was clipped by 1 base and J by 5 bases, with 7 bases between them. CDR1 SGHRS and CDR2 YFSETQ come from the germline V gene.

Only one count was recorded for this clone. V is TRBV9 and J is TRBJ2-3; D is unresolved. The CDR3 totals 12 residues. Germline CDR1 reads SGDLS; CDR2 reads YYNGEE. V lost 4 bases to trimming and J lost 6 bases, with 9 bases between them. Written as DNA, the CDR3 is TGTGCCAGCAGCCCCCAGCGTGATACGCAGTATTTT. Translating gives CASSPQRDTQYF. Combining the CDR3 with reference TRBV9 and TRBJ2-3 gives the whole variable domain DSGVTQTPKHLITATGQRVTLRCSPRSGDLSVYWYQQSLDQGLQFLIQYYNGEERAKGNILERFSAQQFPDLHSELNLSSLELGDSALYFCASSPQRDTQYFGPGTRLTVL.

The chain has TRBV27 and TRBJ2-7, with 7 bases matching TRBD1. CDR1 and CDR2 from the germline V gene are MNHEY and SMNVEV (reference sequence). The CDR3 is 14 amino acids. Trimming removed 3 bases from V and 0 bases from J; junction bases left unmatched: 2. CDR3: CASSLKGASYEQYF. The CDR3 nucleotides read TGTGCCAGCAGTTTGAAGGGGGCCTCCTACGAGCAGTACTTC.

V is TRBV9 and J is TRBJ2-3, with 10 bases matching TRBD2. Unmatched junction bases numbered 7, after V lost 0 bases and J lost 3 bases. The CDR3 sequence is 17 residues long. The germline V gene has CDR1 SGDLS and CDR2 YYNGEE. The CDR3 DNA follows: TGTGCCAGCAGCGTAGCCCCCCTAGCGGGGGCGACAGATACGCAGTATTTT. Translated, it gives CASSVAPLAGATDTQYF.

J is TRBJ2-6 and V is TRBV6-5; 8 bases agree with TRBD1. Germline V lookup: CDR1 MNHEY, CDR2 SVGAGI. The CDR3 contains 16 residues. With V trimmed by 0 bases and J by 2 bases, 0 bases remained unmatched. This CDR3 reads CASSYSTGAGANVLTF. CDR3 DNA: TGTGCCAGCAGTTACTCGACAGGGGCTGGGGCCAACGTCCTGACTTTC.

This chain joins TRBV5-1 and TRBJ1-1, with 11 positions matching TRBD1. The CDR3 has 16 amino acids. The germline V gene encodes CDR1 SGHRS and CDR2 YFSETQ. With 2 bases clipped from V and 6 bases from J, the junction kept 9 bases outside the gene matches. The CDR3 reads CASSFILGQGVAEAFF. The DNA of the CDR3 is TGCGCCAGCAGCTTCATACTGGGACAGGGGGTTGCTGAAGCTTTCTTT.

This chain links TRBV30 with TRBJ1-2, with TRBD1 matching 7 bases. Germline V gene lookup returns CDR1 GTSNPN and CDR2 SVGIG (reference sequence). The CDR3 is made up of 13 amino acids. V lost 5 bases, J lost 4 bases, and 7 bases stayed unmatched. CDR3 sequence reads: CAWQTGVPYGYTF. As DNA, the CDR3 is TGTGCCTGGCAAACAGGGGTTCCCTATGGCTACACCTTC.

The rearrangement joins TRBV9 to TRBJ1-5; TRBD1 aligns across 7 bases. The germline V gene has CDR1 SGDLS and CDR2 YYNGEE. The CDR3 extends over 13 amino acids. With 5 bases clipped from V and 4 bases from J, the junction kept 3 bases outside the gene matches. The CDR3: CASSLQGNQPQHF. Here the CDR3 DNA reads TGTGCCAGCAGTCTACAGGGGAATCAGCCCCAGCATTTT.

This chain connects TRBV5-8 to TRBJ1-2, with D possibly TRBD1 on 6 matching bases. There are 15 residues in the CDR3. Trimming pared 5 bases from V and 0 bases from J, leaving 14 bases between. Germline V gene data show CDR1 as SGHTS and CDR2 as YDEGEE. CDR3 loop: CASSHRDNPNYGYTF. CDR3 coding DNA: TGTGCCAGCAGTCACCGGGACAATCCTAACTATGGCTACACCTTC. The full variable domain, in which reference TRBV5-8 and TRBJ1-2 provide the parts outside the CDR3, is EAGVTQSPTHLIKTRGQQATLRCSPISGHTSVYWYQQALGLGLQFLLWYDEGEERNRGNFPPRFSGRQFPNYSSELNVNALELEDSALYLCASSHRDNPNYGYTFGSGTRLTVV.

This chain joins TRBV7-8 and TRBJ1-1, with TRBD1 matching 10 bases. The CDR3 has 14 residues. Germline V gene data show CDR1 as SGHVS and CDR2 as FQNEAQ. The ends lost 10 bases at V and 1 base at J; junction bases unmatched: 6. Here the CDR3 reads CAIMTGGSNTEAFF. DNA for the CDR3: TGTGCCATCATGACAGGGGGCTCGAACACTGAAGCTTTCTTT.

The V gene is TRBV9, the J gene TRBJ2-1; 8 nucleotides agree with TRBD2. The CDR3 is made up of 14 amino acids. Germline loops: CDR1 SGDLS, CDR2 YYNGEE. Trimming took 2 bases from V and 7 from J; bases not matched to a gene: 5. The CDR3 DNA sequence: TGTGCCAGCAGCGTCGGGGGGGATGATAATGAGCAGTTCTTC. It yields the protein CASSVGGDDNEQFF.

The rearrangement joins TRBV7-2 to TRBJ1-2; maybe TRBD1 (5 bases). This CDR3 is built from 11 residues. The germline gives CDR1 SGHTA, CDR2 FQGNSA. Trimming stripped 4 bases from V and 10 bases from J, with 10 bases between. CDR3 protein: CASSSTGYYTF. In DNA, the CDR3 is TGTGCCAGCAGCTCCACAGGATACTACACCTTC.